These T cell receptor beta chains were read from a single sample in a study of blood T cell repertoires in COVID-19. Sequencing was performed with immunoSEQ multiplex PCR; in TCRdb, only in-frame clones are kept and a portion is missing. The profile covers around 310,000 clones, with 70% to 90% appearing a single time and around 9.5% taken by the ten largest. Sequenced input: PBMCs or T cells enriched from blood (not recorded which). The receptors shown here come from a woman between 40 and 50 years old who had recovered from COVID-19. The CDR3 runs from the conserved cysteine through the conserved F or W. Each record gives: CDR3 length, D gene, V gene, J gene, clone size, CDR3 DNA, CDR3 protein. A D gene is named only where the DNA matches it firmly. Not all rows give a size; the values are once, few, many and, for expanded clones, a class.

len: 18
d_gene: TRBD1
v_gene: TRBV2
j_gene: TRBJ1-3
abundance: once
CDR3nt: TGTGCCAGCAGTACACTCAGGGGGCGCAAATCGGCTGGAAACACCATATATTTT
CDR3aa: CASSTLRGRKSAGNTIYF

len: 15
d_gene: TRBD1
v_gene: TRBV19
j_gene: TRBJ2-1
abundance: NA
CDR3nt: TGTGCCAGTAGGAATCCGGGACAGTCCTCGAATGAGCAGTTCTTC
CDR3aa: CASRNPGQSSNEQFF

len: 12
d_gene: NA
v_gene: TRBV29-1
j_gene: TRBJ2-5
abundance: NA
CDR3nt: TGCAGCGTTGAATCGGGGGAAGAGACCCAGTACTTC
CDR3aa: CSVESGEETQYF

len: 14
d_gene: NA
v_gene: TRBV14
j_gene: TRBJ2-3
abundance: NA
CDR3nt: TGTGCCAGCAGCCTCGACAGGAGCACAGATACGCAGTATTTT
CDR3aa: CASSLDRSTDTQYF

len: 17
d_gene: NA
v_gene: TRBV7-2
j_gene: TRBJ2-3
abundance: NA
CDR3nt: TGTGCCAGCAGCACCCGGCTAGGTTCGGCCCTCACAGATACGCAGTATTTT
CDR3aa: CASSTRLGSALTDTQYF

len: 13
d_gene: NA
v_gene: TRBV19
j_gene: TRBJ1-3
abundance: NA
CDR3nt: TGTGCCAGTAGTATTATCGCGGGAAACACCATATATTTT
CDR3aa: CASSIIAGNTIYF

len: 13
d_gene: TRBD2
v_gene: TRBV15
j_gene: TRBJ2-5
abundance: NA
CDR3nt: TGTGCCACCCAACGGGGGGATCAAGAGACCCAGTACTTC
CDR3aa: CATQRGDQETQYF

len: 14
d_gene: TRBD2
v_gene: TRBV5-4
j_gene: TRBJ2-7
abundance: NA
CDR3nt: TGTGCCAGCAGAACTGGACTAGCTGCCTACGAGCAGTACTTC
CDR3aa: CASRTGLAAYEQYF

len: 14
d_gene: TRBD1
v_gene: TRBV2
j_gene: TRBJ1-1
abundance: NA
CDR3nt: TGTGCCAGCACCCCGTACAGGGGCAACACTGAAGCTTTCTTT
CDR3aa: CASTPYRGNTEAFF

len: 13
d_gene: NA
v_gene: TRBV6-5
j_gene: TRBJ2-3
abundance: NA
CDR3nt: TGTGCCAGTTCCCCCGGGAGCACAGATACGCAGTATTTT
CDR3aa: CASSPGSTDTQYF

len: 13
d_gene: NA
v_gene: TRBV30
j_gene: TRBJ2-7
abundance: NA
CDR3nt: TGTGCGAGCGAAACGGGGGTCTCCTACGAGCAGTACTTC
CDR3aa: CASETGVSYEQYF

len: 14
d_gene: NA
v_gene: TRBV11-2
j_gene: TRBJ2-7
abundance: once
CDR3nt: TGTGCCAGCAGCGCCCACACCGGGGTCTACGAGCAGTACTTC
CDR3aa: CASSAHTGVYEQYF

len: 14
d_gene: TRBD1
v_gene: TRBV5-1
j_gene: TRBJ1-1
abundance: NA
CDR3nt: TGCGCCAGCAGCTTGGGACAGGGGGGAGCTGAAGCTTTCTTT
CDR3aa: CASSLGQGGAEAFF

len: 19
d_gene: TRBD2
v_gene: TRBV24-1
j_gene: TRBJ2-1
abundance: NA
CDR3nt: TGTGCCACCAGTGACCCGAGGACTAGCGGGGTCCTCTCCTACAATGAGCAGTTCTTC
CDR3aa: CATSDPRTSGVLSYNEQFF

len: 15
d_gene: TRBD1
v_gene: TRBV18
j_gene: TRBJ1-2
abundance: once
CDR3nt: TGTGCCAGCTCACCATCGGGACAGACTAACTATGGCTACACCTTC
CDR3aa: CASSPSGQTNYGYTF

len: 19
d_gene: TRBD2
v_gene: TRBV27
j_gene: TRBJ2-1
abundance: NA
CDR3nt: TGTGCCAGCAGTTTGGGACTAGCGGGAGTGAGTGGGCTGTACAATGAGCAGTTCTTC
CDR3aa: CASSLGLAGVSGLYNEQFF

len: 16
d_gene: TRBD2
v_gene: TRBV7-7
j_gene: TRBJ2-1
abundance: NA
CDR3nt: TGTGCTAGCAGCTTAGCGACAGCGGGGGGCTACAATGAGCAGTTCTTC
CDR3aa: CASSLATAGGYNEQFF

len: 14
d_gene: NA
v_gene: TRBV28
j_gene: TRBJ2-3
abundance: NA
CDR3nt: TGTGCCAGCAGTTTGGGAGTTAGCACAGATACGCAGTATTTT
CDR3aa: CASSLGVSTDTQYF

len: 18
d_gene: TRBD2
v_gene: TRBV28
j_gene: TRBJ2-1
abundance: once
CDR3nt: TGTGCCAGCCATAGGAGGAAGGGTAAGCTAGCGGGGGGCAATGAGCAGTTCTTC
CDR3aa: CASHRRKGKLAGGNEQFF

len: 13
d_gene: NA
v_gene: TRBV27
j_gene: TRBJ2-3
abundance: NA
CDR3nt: TGTGCCAGCAGTCCCGAGGCGGGTGATACGCAGTATTTT
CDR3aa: CASSPEAGDTQYF

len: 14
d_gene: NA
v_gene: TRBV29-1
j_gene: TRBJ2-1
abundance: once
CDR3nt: TGCAGCGTTGATCAGGGGGGCTCCTACAATGAGCAGTTCTTC
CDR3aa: CSVDQGGSYNEQFF

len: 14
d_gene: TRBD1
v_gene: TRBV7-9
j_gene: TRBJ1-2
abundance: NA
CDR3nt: TGTGCCAGCAGCCCCGGGACAGGGGACCGTGGCTACACCTTC
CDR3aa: CASSPGTGDRGYTF

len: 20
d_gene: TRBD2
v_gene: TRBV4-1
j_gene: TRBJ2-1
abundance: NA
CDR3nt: TGCGCCAGCAGCCAATACTCCGGGACTAGCGGGGGGGCTACCTACAATGAGCAGTTCTTC
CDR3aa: CASSQYSGTSGGATYNEQFF

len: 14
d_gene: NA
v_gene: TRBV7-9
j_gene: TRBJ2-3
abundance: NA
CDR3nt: TGTGCCAGCAGCTTGAGCGGGCCCTGGGATACGCAGTATTTT
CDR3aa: CASSLSGPWDTQYF

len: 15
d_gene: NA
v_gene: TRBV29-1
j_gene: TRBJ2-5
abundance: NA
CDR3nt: TGCAGCGCAGTCCCTCCGGGACAAGTTGGGGAGACCCAGTACTTC
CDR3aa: CSAVPPGQVGETQYF

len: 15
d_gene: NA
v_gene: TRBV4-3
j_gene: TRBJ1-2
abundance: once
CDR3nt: TGCGCCAGCAGCCAAGGAGGTCTCGCTAACTATGGCTACACCTTC
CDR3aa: CASSQGGLANYGYTF

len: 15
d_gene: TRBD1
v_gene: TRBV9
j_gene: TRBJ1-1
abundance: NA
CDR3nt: TGTGCCAGCAGCGCCCAACAGGGGGTCGGGACTGAAGCTTTCTTT
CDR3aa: CASSAQQGVGTEAFF

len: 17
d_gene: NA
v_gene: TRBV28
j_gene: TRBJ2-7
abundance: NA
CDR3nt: TGTGCCAGCAGTTTATCAAGTTGGGGCAGGAGCATCTACGAGCAGTACTTC
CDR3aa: CASSLSSWGRSIYEQYF

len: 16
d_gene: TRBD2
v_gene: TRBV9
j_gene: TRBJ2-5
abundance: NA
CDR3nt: TGTGCCAGCAGCGCCGGGACTAGCGGTGGGCAAGAGACCCAGTACTTC
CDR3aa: CASSAGTSGGQETQYF

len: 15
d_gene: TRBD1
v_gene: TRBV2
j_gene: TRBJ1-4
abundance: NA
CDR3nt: TGTGCCAGCAGATACGACAGGGGGCTTAATGAAAAACTGTTTTTT
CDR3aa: CASRYDRGLNEKLFF

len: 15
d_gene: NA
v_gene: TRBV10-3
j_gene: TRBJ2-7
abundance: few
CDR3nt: TGTGCCATCAGTGTCCAGGGGCCCCACTCCTACGAGCAGTACTTC
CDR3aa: CAISVQGPHSYEQYF

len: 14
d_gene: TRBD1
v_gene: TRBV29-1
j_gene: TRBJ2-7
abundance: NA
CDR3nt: TGCAGCGTGAGGGGACAGGGGGACGCCTACGAGCAGTACTTC
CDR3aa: CSVRGQGDAYEQYF

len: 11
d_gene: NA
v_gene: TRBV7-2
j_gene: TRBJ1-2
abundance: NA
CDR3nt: TGTGCCAGCAGCTTAGTTGTCGAGGAGCACTTC
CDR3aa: CASSLVVEEHF

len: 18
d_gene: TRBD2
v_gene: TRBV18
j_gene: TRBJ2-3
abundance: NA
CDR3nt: TGTGCCAGCTCACCACCATCCCTAGCGGGGGAGTTCACAGATACGCAGTATTTT
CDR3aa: CASSPPSLAGEFTDTQYF

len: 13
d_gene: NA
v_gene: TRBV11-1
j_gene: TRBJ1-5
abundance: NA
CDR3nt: TGTGCCAGCAGCTTAGCGGTCGGGGAGCCCCAGCATTTT
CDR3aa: CASSLAVGEPQHF

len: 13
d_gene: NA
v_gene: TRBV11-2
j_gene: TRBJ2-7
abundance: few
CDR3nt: TGTGCCAGCAGCTTAGATCCCCCCTCCGAGCAGTACTTC
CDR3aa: CASSLDPPSEQYF

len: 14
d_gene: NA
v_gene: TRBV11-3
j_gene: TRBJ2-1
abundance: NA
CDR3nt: TGTGCCAGCAGCTTTCCCCCCAACACATATGAGCAGTTCTTC
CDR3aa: CASSFPPNTYEQFF

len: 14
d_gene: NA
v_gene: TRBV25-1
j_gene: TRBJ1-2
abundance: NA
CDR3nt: TGTGCCAGCAGTGAGACAGGAAGGAACTATGGCTACACCTTC
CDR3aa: CASSETGRNYGYTF

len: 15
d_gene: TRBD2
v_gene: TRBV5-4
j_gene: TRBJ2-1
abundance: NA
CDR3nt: TGTGCCAGCAGCTTGGTGGCTAGCGGGAGCTATGAGCAGTTCTTC
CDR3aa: CASSLVASGSYEQFF

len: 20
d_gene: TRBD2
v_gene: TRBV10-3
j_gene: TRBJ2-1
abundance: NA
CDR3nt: TGTGCCATCAGTGAGCCTCTAGCGGGGGGACCCCCCGCACTCTACAATGAGCAGTTCTTC
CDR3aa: CAISEPLAGGPPALYNEQFF

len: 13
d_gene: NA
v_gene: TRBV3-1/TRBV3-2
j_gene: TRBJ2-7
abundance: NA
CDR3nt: TGTGCCAGCAGCCAAAACATTTTCTACGAGCAGTACTTC
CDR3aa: CASSQNIFYEQYF

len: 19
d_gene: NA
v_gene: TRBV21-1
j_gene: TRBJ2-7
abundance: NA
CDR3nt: TGTGCCAGCAGCAAAGCCTCGGGGACTAGCGGGAGAAGTAACCACGAGCAGTACTTC
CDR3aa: CASSKASGTSGRSNHEQYF

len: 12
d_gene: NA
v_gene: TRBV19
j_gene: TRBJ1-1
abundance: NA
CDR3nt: TGTGCCAGTAGTATACAGGGGATTGAAGCTTTCTTT
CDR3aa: CASSIQGIEAFF

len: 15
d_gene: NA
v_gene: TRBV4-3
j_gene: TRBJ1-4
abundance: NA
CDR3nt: TGCGCCAGCAGCCCACAGGGAGCAACTAATGAAAAACTGTTTTTT
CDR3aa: CASSPQGATNEKLFF

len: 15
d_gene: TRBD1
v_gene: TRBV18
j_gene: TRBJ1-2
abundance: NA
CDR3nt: TGTGCCAGCTCACCAAAGGGACAGGGAGGCTATGGCTACACCTTC
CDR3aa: CASSPKGQGGYGYTF

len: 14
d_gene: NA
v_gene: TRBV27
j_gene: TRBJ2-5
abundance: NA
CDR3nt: TGTGCCAGCAGTTACCGGGAACAAGAAGAGACCCAGTACTTC
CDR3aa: CASSYREQEETQYF

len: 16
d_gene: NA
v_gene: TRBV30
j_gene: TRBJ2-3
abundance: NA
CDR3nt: TGTGCCTGGAGTGCCCTTCGGGACTCAACCACAGATACGCAGTATTTT
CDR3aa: CAWSALRDSTTDTQYF

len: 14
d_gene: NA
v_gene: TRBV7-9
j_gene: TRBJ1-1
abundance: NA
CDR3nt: TGTGCCAGCAGCCCATGGGGCAGGAACACTGAAGCTTTCTTT
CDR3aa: CASSPWGRNTEAFF

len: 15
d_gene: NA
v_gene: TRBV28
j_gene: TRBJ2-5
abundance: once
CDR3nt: TGTGCCAGCAGTTCCTCGAAAGCGTCAGATGAGACCCAGTACTTC
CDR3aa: CASSSSKASDETQYF

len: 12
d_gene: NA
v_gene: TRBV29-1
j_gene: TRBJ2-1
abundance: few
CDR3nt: TGCAGCGCATCGACCGGGGAGGTATGGCAGTTCTTC
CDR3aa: CSASTGEVWQFF

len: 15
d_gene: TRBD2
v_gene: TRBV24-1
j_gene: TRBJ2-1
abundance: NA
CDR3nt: TGTGCCACCAGTGATTCCAATCTGGCGGGAGGAGAGCAGTTCTTC
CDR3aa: CATSDSNLAGGEQFF

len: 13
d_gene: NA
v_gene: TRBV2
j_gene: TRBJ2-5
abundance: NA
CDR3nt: TGTGCCAGCAGTGTGGGCAACCCAGAGACCCAGTACTTC
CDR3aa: CASSVGNPETQYF

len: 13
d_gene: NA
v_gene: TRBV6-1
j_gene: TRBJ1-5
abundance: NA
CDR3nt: TGTGCCAGCAGTGACGTGACAGAAGAGCCCCAGCATTTT
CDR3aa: CASSDVTEEPQHF

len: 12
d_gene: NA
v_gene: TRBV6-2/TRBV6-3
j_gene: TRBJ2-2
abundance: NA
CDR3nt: TGTGCCAGCAGTTACTCTCGGGGGGAGCTGTTTTTT
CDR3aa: CASSYSRGELFF

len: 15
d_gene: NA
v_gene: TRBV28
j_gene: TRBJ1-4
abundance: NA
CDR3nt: TGTGCCAGCAGTTTCCTGGACGGACTCAAGGAAAAACTGTTTTTT
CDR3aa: CASSFLDGLKEKLFF

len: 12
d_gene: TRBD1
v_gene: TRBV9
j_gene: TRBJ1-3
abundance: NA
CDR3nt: TGTGCCAGCAGCTTCGACAGGGTTCACATATATTTT
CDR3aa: CASSFDRVHIYF

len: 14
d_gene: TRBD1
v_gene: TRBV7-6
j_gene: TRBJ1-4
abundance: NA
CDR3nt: TGTGCCAGCAGCCCGGACAGGACCAATGAAAAACTGTTTTTT
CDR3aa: CASSPDRTNEKLFF

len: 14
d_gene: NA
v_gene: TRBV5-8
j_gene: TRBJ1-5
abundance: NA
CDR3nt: TGTGCCAGCCAGGGGCTTACCAGCAATCAGCCCCAGCATTTT
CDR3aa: CASQGLTSNQPQHF

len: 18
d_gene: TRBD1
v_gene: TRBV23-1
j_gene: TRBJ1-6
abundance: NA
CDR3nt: TGCGCCAGCAGTCAATCAGGACAGGGGGCGAAAAATAATTCACCCCTCCACTTT
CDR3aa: CASSQSGQGAKNNSPLHF

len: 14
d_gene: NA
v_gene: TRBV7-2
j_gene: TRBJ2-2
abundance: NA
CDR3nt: TGTGCCAGCAGCTTAGGAGTCAGCGACGGGAAGCTGTTTTTT
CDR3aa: CASSLGVSDGKLFF